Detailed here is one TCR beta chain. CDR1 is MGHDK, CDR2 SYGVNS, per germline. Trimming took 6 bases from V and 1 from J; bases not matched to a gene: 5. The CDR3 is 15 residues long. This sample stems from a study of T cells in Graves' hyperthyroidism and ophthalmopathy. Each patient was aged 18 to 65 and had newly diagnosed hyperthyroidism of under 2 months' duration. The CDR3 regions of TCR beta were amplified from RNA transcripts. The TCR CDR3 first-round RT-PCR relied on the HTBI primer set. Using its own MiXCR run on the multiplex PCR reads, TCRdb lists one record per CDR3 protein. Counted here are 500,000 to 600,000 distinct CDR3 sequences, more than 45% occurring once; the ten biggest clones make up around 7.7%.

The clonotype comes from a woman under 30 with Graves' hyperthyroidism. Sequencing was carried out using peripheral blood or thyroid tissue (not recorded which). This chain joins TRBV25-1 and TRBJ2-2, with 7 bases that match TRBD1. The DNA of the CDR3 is TGTGCCAGCAGCACCCGGGACAGGAACACCGGGGAGCTGTTTTTT. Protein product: CASSTRDRNTGELFF. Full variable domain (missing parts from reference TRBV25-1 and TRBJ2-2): EADIYQTPRYLVIGTGKKITLECSQTMGHDKMYWYQQDPGMELHLIHYSYGVNSTEKGDLSSESTVSRIRTEHFPLTLESARPSHTSQYLCASSTRDRNTGELFFGEGSRLTVL.